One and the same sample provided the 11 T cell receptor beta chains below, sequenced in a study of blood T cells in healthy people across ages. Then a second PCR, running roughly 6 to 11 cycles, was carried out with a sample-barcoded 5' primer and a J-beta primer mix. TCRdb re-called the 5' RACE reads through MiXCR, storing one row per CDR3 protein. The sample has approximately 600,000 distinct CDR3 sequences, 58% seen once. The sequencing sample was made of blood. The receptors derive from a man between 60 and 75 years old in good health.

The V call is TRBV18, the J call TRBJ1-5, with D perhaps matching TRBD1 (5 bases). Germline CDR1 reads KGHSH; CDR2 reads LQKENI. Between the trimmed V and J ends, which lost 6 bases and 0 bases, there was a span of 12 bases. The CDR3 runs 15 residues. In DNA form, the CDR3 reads TGTGCCAGCTCGCGGACAACTAATAGCAATCAGCCCCAGCATTTT. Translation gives CASSRTTNSNQPQHF.

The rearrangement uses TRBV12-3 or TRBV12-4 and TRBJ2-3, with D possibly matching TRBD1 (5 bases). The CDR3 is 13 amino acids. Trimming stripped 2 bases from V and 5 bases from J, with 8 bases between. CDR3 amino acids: CASSLIRGDTQYF. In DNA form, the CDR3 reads TGTGCCAGCAGTTTAATAAGGGGAGATACGCAGTATTTT.

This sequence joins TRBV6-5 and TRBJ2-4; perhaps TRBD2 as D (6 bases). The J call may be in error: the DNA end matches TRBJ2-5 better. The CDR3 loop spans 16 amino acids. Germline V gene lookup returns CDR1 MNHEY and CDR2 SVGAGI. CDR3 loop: CASSYSGGTHQETQYF. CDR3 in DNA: TGTGCCAGCAGTTACTCGGGGGGAACGCATCAAGAGACCCAGTACTTC.

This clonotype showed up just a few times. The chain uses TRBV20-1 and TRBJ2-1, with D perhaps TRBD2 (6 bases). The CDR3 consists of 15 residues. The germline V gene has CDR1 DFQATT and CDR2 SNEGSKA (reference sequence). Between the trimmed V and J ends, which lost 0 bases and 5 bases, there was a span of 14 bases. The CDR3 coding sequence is TGCAGTGCTAGAGATCCCGGGGTAGCGGACAATGAGCAGTTCTTC. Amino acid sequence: CSARDPGVADNEQFF.

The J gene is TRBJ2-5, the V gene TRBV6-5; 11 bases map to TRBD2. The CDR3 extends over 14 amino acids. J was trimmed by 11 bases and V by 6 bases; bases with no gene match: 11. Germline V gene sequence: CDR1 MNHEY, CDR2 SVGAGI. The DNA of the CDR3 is TGTGCCAGCAGGCCACTAGCGGGGGACCTGGAGCAGTACTTC. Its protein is CASRPLAGDLEQYF.

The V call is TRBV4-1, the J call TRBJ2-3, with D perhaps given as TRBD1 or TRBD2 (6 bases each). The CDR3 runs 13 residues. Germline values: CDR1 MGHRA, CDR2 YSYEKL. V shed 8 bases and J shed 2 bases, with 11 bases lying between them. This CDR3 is CASGGGATDTQYF. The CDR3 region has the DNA TGCGCCAGCGGGGGCGGGGCCACAGATACGCAGTATTTT.

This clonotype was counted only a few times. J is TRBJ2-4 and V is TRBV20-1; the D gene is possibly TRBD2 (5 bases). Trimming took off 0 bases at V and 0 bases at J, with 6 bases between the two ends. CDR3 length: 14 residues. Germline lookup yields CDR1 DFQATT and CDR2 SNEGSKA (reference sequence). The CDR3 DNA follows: TGCAGTGCTAGAGAGGACTTAGCCAAAAACATTCAGTACTTC. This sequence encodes CSAREDLAKNIQYF.

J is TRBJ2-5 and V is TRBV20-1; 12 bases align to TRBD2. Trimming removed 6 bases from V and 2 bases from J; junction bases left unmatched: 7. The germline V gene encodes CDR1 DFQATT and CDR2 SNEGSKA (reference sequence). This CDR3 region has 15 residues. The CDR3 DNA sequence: TGCAGTGCCCAAAGACTAGCGGGGGAGCAAGAGACCCAGTACTTC. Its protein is CSAQRLAGEQETQYF.

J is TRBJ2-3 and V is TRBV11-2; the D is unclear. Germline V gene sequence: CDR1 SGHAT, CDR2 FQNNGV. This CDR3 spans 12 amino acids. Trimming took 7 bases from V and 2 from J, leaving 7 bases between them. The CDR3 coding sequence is TGTGCCAGCAAGCTAATCACAGATACGCAGTATTTT. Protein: CASKLITDTQYF.

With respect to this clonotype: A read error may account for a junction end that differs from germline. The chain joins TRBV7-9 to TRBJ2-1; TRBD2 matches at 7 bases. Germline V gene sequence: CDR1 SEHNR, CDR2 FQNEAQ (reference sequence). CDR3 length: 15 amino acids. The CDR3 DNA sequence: TGTGCCAGCAGTTCCGTGGGTAGCGGGCACAATGAGCGGTTCTTC. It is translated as CASSSVGSGHNERFF.

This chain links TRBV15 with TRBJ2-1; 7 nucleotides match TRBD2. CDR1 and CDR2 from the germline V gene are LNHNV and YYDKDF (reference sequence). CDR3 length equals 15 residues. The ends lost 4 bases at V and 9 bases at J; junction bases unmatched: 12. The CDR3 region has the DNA TGTGCCACCAGCACAGAGGGAGGGAGGAGCACTGAGCAGTTCTTC. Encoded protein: CATSTEGGRSTEQFF.